One and the same sample provided the 13 T cell receptor beta chains below, sequenced in a study of blood T cell repertoires in COVID-19. The table came from immunoSEQ multiplex PCR; TCRdb's copy has only in-frame clones and leaves some out. Here the sample spans around 80,000 clones, 75% to 85% being singletons. Material for sequencing was peripheral blood. The source is a woman in her 70s with acute or convalescent COVID-19.

The chain couples TRBV2 to TRBJ1-2, with D perhaps TRBD1 (6 bases). CDR1 and CDR2 (germline): SNHLY, FYNNEI. The CDR3 is made up of 13 amino acids. V was pared by 5 bases and J by 0 bases, with 7 bases between. The CDR3 region has the DNA TGTGCCAGCAGTTGGACAGCTAACTATGGCTACACCTTC. As protein: CASSWTANYGYTF.

The CDR3 is CASSIPWGSASQGYTF. The DNA of the CDR3 is TGTGCCAGTAGTATACCGTGGGGCAGTGCCTCGCAGGGCTACACCTTC. The rearrangement uses TRBV19 and TRBJ1-2; D might be TRBD1 (5 bases). V shed 2 bases and J shed 8 bases, with 21 bases lying between them. CDR1 and CDR2 (germline): LNHDA, SQIVND (reference sequence). The CDR3 consists of 16 residues.

The chain carries TRBV7-6 and TRBJ2-5, with D unresolved. Germline assignment: CDR1 SGHVS and CDR2 FNYEAQ. Trimming removed 1 base at V and 3 bases at J, with 9 bases between. This CDR3 is built from 14 residues. CDR3 amino acids: CASSLVARKETQYF. For the CDR3, the DNA is TGTGCCAGCAGCTTAGTCGCGCGCAAAGAGACCCAGTACTTC.

This chain connects TRBV19 to TRBJ1-2; no reliable D call. Looked up from germline, CDR1 is LNHDA and CDR2 is SQIVND (reference sequence). The V gene lost 3 bases and the J gene lost 5 bases, with 13 bases spanning the gap. This CDR3 region has 14 residues. The CDR3 is CASSMSWRRYGYTF. The DNA of the CDR3 is TGTGCCAGTAGTATGTCTTGGAGGAGATATGGCTACACCTTC.

The V gene is TRBV18, the J gene TRBJ1-1; 10 bases are shared with TRBD1. Germline V CDR1 and CDR2: KGHSH, LQKENI. J gave up 0 bases and V 3 bases, and 1 base lay outside the gene matches. This CDR3 has 15 amino acids. The CDR3 nucleotides are TGTGCCAGCTCACCGGGACAGGGGATGAACACTGAAGCTTTCTTT. The encoded protein is CASSPGQGMNTEAFF.

The count of this clone is one. The chain is built from TRBV5-1 and TRBJ2-7; D is ambiguous. Trimming took 3 bases from V and 3 from J, leaving 10 bases between them. The CDR3 runs 13 residues. Germline loops: CDR1 SGHRS, CDR2 YFSETQ. The CDR3: CASSSTVNYEQYF. CDR3 DNA sequence: TGCGCCAGCAGCTCAACAGTAAACTACGAGCAGTACTTC.

V is TRBV27 and J is TRBJ1-2, with 7 bases that match TRBD1. The length of the CDR3 is 13 residues. J lost 4 bases, V lost 6 bases, and 5 bases had no gene match. Germline-derived CDR1 and CDR2 are MNHEY and SMNVEV (reference sequence). This chain's CDR3 is CASRGDSFYGYTF. The CDR3 bases are TGTGCCAGCAGGGGGGACAGCTTCTATGGCTACACCTTC.

The V and J genes are TRBV5-1 and TRBJ2-1, with 7 bases lining up with TRBD1. Germline V gene lookup returns CDR1 SGHRS and CDR2 YFSETQ. V shed 2 bases and J 8 bases; nucleotides not matched to a gene: 16. The CDR3 contains 17 residues. The CDR3 DNA is TGCGCCAGCAGCTTCCCCTCGACAGGGTTAAGTTTCGATGAGCAGTTCTTC. Translation gives CASSFPSTGLSFDEQFF.

This clone was seen more than once but under ten times. The rearrangement joins TRBV6-6 to TRBJ1-1; D call uncertain. Germline V gene lookup returns CDR1 MNHNY and CDR2 SVGAGI (reference sequence). This CDR3 is 11 amino acids long. V lost 2 bases, J lost 8 bases, and 6 bases lay in between. The CDR3 bases are TGTGCCAGCAGTTACGGCAGGGAAGCTTTCTTT. The encoded protein is CASSYGREAFF.

The gene calls are TRBV27 and TRBJ1-5; D is uncertain. The CDR3 is made up of 12 amino acids. Trimming shortened V by 8 bases and J by 4 bases, and 9 bases separated the two germline ends. The germline V gene has CDR1 MNHEY and CDR2 SMNVEV (reference sequence). The CDR3 coding sequence is TGTGCCAGCGGTAAGCCGAATCAGCCCCAGCATTTT. Its translation is CASGKPNQPQHF.

The chain recombines TRBV19 with TRBJ1-5, with D uncertain. Germline V gene data show CDR1 as LNHDA and CDR2 as SQIVND (reference sequence). Trimming took 1 base from V and 2 from J, leaving 12 bases between them. The CDR3 totals 16 residues. CDR3 bases: TGTGCCAGTAGTATAGTCAACAGTGGGCGCAATCAGCCCCAGCATTTT. Translating gives CASSIVNSGRNQPQHF. Full variable domain (rest looked up from reference TRBV19 and TRBJ1-5): DGGITQSPKYLFRKEGQNVTLSCEQNLNHDAMYWYRQDPGQGLRLIYYSQIVNDFQKGDIAEGYSVSREKKESFPLTVTSAQKNPTAFYLCASSIVNSGRNQPQHFGDGTRLSIL.

This rearrangement joins TRBV20-1 to TRBJ1-2; 7 bases are a match to TRBD1. Germline-derived CDR1 and CDR2 are DFQATT and SNEGSKA (reference sequence). V dropped 3 bases and J dropped 5; count of bases not matched to a gene: 0. This CDR3 has 11 amino acids. This CDR3 is CSARGQYGYTF. In DNA, the CDR3 is TGCAGTGCTAGGGGACAGTATGGCTACACCTTC.

The V gene is TRBV2, the J gene TRBJ1-2, with 9 bases matching TRBD1. Germline V lookup: CDR1 SNHLY, CDR2 FYNNEI. J gave up 6 bases and V 5 bases, and 10 bases lay outside the gene matches. The CDR3 loop spans 15 amino acids. The CDR3 DNA reads as TGTGCCAGCAGTTATACCCCGGGACAGGGTGATGGCTACACCTTC. As protein: CASSYTPGQGDGYTF.